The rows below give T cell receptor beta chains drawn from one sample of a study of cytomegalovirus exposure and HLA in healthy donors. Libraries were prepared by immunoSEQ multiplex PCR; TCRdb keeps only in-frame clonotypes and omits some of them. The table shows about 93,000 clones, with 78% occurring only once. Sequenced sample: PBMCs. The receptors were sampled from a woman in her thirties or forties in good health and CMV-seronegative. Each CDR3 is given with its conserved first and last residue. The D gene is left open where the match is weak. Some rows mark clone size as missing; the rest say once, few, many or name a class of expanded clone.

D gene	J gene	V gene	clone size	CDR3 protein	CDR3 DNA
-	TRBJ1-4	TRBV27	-	CASSPLGGKLFF	TGTGCCAGCAGTCCCCTAGGGGGAAAACTGTTTTTT
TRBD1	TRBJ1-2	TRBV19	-	CASSIFWGQANYGYTF	TGTGCCAGTAGTATATTTTGGGGACAGGCAAACTATGGCTACACCTTC
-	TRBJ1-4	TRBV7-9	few	CASSSYRGGNEKLFF	TGTGCCAGCAGCTCTTATAGAGGAGGGAATGAAAAACTGTTTTTT
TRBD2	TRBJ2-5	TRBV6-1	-	CASSEAGLAGFQETQYF	TGTGCCAGCAGTGAGGCGGGACTAGCGGGTTTCCAAGAGACCCAGTACTTC
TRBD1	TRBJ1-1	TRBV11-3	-	CASSSGQGAAAFF	TGTGCCAGCAGCTCAGGACAGGGGGCAGCAGCTTTCTTT
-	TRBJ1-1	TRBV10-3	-	CAISQNTEAFF	TGTGCCATCAGTCAGAACACTGAAGCTTTCTTT
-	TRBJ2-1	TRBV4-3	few	CASSQEGLVYNEQFF	TGCGCCAGCAGCCAAGAAGGACTGGTCTACAATGAGCAGTTCTTC
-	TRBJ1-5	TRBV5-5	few	CASSPHSPVKSNQPQHF	TGTGCCAGCAGCCCTCACAGTCCGGTTAAAAGCAATCAGCCCCAGCATTTT
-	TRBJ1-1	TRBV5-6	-	CASSFEVTEAFF	TGTGCCAGCAGCTTTGAGGTAACTGAAGCTTTCTTT
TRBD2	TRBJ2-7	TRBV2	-	CASSGPSGRAAYEQYF	TGTGCCAGCAGTGGCCCTAGCGGGAGGGCCGCTTACGAGCAGTACTTC
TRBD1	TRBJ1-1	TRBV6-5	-	CASSFSGQGNTEAFF	TGTGCCAGCAGTTTTTCGGGACAGGGAAACACTGAAGCTTTCTTT
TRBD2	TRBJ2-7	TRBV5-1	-	CASSSRLAGITYEQYF	TGCGCCAGCAGCTCGCGACTAGCGGGAATAACCTACGAGCAGTACTTC
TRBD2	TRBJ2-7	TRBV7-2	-	CASSLLAASYEQYF	TGTGCCAGCAGCTTACTAGCGGCCTCCTACGAGCAGTACTTC